One and the same sample provided the 7 T cell receptor beta chains below, sequenced in a study of patients and donors after allogeneic stem cell transplantation. Via MiXCR, TCRdb re-called the RT-PCR reads, giving one row per CDR3 protein. The table has approximately 410,000 distinct CDR3 sequences, more than 15% seen once. Material: blood, either unsorted or a sorted T cell fraction (not recorded which). Source of these receptors: a human donor who was either an allogeneic HSCT recipient or a stem cell or donor lymphocyte infusion donor (not recorded which). It is not recorded whose cells these are; they may come from a transplant donor.

At least ten counts were recorded for this clonotype. The chain joins TRBV4-3 to TRBJ1-2, with D unclear. Per germline, CDR1 LGHNA and CDR2 YSLEER. The germline V and J ends were trimmed by 0 bases and 0 bases, with 8 bases remaining between them. The CDR3 runs 15 residues. The CDR3 reads CASSQDGPPNYGYTF. CDR3 sequence (DNA): TGCGCCAGCAGCCAAGATGGGCCCCCTAACTATGGCTACACCTTC.

This clonotype was recorded a few times. The chain has TRBV18 and TRBJ1-6; unclear D gene. Germline lookup yields CDR1 KGHSH and CDR2 LQKENI. CDR3 size: 12 residues. V gave up 3 bases and J gave up 10 bases, with 7 bases separating them. Here the CDR3 reads CASSPRESPLHF. The CDR3 DNA reads as TGTGCCAGCTCACCTAGGGAATCACCCCTCCACTTT.

A few counts support this clonotype. The J gene is TRBJ1-2, the V gene TRBV4-1; the match to TRBD1 covers 9 bases. The CDR3 sequence is 17 residues long. Germline lookup yields CDR1 MGHRA and CDR2 YSYEKL. V gave up 3 bases and J gave up 2 bases; unmatched junction bases: 10. CDR3 loop: CASSHPQGTGTNYGYTF. The CDR3, as DNA: TGCGCCAGCAGCCACCCCCAAGGGACAGGGACCAACTATGGCTACACCTTC.

Ten or more counts support this clonotype. The chain carries TRBV24-1 and TRBJ2-3; D not resolved. V lost 3 bases and J 2 bases, leaving 2 bases between the germline ends. Germline loops: CDR1 KGHDR, CDR2 SFDVKD. This CDR3 region has 12 residues. CDR3 loop: CATSDPTDTQYF. CDR3 DNA sequence: TGTGCCACCAGTGATCCCACAGATACGCAGTATTTT.

This clonotype showed up just a few times. The rearrangement uses TRBV29-1 and TRBJ1-5; perhaps TRBD1 as D (5 bases). The V and J ends lost 7 bases and 6 bases respectively, with 16 bases between them. Germline values: CDR1 SQVTM, CDR2 ANQGSEA. The CDR3 loop spans 13 amino acids. CDR3: CSAGGGIGQPQHF. DNA for the CDR3: TGCAGCGCCGGTGGGGGGATCGGTCAGCCCCAGCATTTT.

This clonotype was detected a few times. The gene calls are TRBV19 and TRBJ1-1, with D possibly matching TRBD1 (5 bases). V gave up 6 bases and J gave up 3 bases, with 11 bases separating them. Germline CDR1 and CDR2: LNHDA and SQIVND (reference sequence). CDR3 length: 13 residues. The CDR3 is CASSNRRDTEAFF. In DNA form, the CDR3 reads TGTGCCAGTAGCAACCGCAGGGACACTGAAGCTTTCTTT. Full variable domain (missing parts from reference TRBV19 and TRBJ1-1): DGGITQSPKYLFRKEGQNVTLSCEQNLNHDAMYWYRQDPGQGLRLIYYSQIVNDFQKGDIAEGYSVSREKKESFPLTVTSAQKNPTAFYLCASSNRRDTEAFFGQGTRLTVV.

The DNA of the CDR3 is TGCGCCAGCAGCTCCACTAGCGGGTCCTACGAGCAGTACTTC. The encoded protein is CASSSTSGSYEQYF. V gene TRBV5-1 combines with J gene TRBJ2-7; TRBD2 matches at 9 bases. The CDR3 runs to 14 residues. Trimming cost V 3 bases and J 1 base; bases outside gene matches: 2. Germline-derived CDR1 and CDR2 are SGHRS and YFSETQ.